Presented here are 14 T cell receptor beta chains from one specimen sequenced in a study of CD8 T cells in Susac syndrome. With random hexamers, reverse transcription was performed on about 0.5 to 1 ug of RNA. MiXCR was run by TCRdb on the immunoSEQ multiplex PCR reads, yielding one entry per CDR3 protein. Of more than 150,000 distinct CDR3 sequences listed, 90% to 97% were seen once; the top ten hold roughly 0.098%. Sequenced input: CD4+ T cells from PBMCs. All receptors derive from a human donor with Susac syndrome.

The chain joins TRBV3-1 to TRBJ2-5; no definite D call. Germline CDR1 is LGHDT and CDR2 is YNNKEL (reference sequence). The CDR3 consists of 15 residues. V lost 3 bases and J lost 3, with 14 bases in between. CDR3 loop: CASSQNRLTEETQYF. The CDR3 nucleotides read TGTGCCAGCAGCCAGAATAGACTGACTGAAGAGACCCAGTACTTC.

V is TRBV30 and J is TRBJ1-1; D gene ambiguous. Germline V CDR1 and CDR2: GTSNPN, SVGIG (reference sequence). The V end lost 5 bases, the J end lost 2 bases, and 18 bases lay between the germline ends. The CDR3 length is 15 residues. The CDR3 loop is CAWGKRSTANTEAFF. CDR3 sequence (DNA): TGTGCCTGGGGAAAACGGTCCACAGCTAACACTGAAGCTTTCTTT.

The chain uses TRBV27 and TRBJ2-5; tentatively, D is TRBD1 (5 bases). V dropped 1 base and J dropped 5 bases, with 8 bases sitting between them. CDR1 and CDR2 (germline): MNHEY, SMNVEV (reference sequence). The CDR3 consists of 13 residues. The CDR3 is CASSLWYRETQYF. CDR3 nucleotides: TGTGCCAGCAGTTTATGGTACAGGGAGACCCAGTACTTC.

The chain joins TRBV20-1 to TRBJ2-2; 8 bases fit TRBD2. There are 18 residues in the CDR3. Germline values: CDR1 DFQATT, CDR2 SNEGSKA (reference sequence). After removal of 3 bases from V and 5 bases from J, the junction contained 17 bases not matched to a gene. CDR3 nucleotide sequence: TGCAGTGCTAGGCCCCCCTGGGCGGGGGGCCAGAGGACCGGGGAGCTGTTTTTT. Translated: CSARPPWAGGQRTGELFF.

The chain combines TRBV7-9 with TRBJ2-4; 11 bases fit TRBD1. The CDR3 is 12 residues long. With 5 bases clipped from V and 15 bases from J, the junction kept 6 bases outside the gene matches. Germline CDR1 reads SEHNR; CDR2 reads FQNEAQ (reference sequence). The CDR3 region has the DNA TGTGCCAGCAGCATGGGACAGGGGGGAAGGTACTTC. Amino acid sequence: CASSMGQGGRYF.

The chain links TRBV7-6 to TRBJ2-6, with a tentative D call TRBD2 (5 bases). Trimming cost V 5 bases and J 2 bases, with 13 bases left between them. The CDR3 consists of 16 residues. Per germline, CDR1 SGHVS and CDR2 FNYEAQ. The CDR3 spells CASSGEPRAGANVLTF. CDR3 DNA sequence: TGTGCCAGCAGCGGGGAGCCCCGGGCTGGGGCCAACGTCCTGACTTTC.

This rearrangement joins TRBV12-3 or TRBV12-4 to TRBJ2-5; the match to TRBD2 covers 16 bases. The CDR3 runs 17 residues. V shed 5 bases, J shed 5 bases, and the junction held 8 bases outside the gene matches. CDR3 nucleotide sequence: TGTGCCAGCAGTGGGGGACTAGCGGGGGGGGTGTTGGAGACCCAGTACTTC. Its protein is CASSGGLAGGVLETQYF.

The V gene is TRBV29-1, the J gene TRBJ1-1, with D possibly being TRBD1 (6 bases). The length of the CDR3 is 13 residues. The germline V gene has CDR1 SQVTM and CDR2 ANQGSEA. V dropped 2 bases and J dropped 2 bases, with 9 bases sitting between them. This chain's CDR3 is CSVEPQGNTEAFF. The CDR3 nucleotides read TGCAGCGTTGAACCACAGGGTAACACTGAAGCTTTCTTT. Variable domain in full (rest from reference TRBV29-1 and TRBJ1-1): SAVISQKPSRDICQRGTSLTIQCQVDSQVTMMFWYRQQPGQSLTLIATANQGSEATYESGFVIDKFPISRPNLTFSTLTVSNMSPEDSSIYLCSVEPQGNTEAFFGQGTRLTVV.

The chain couples TRBV20-1 to TRBJ2-3; the D is unclear. Germline V CDR1 and CDR2: DFQATT, SNEGSKA (reference sequence). The CDR3 totals 13 residues. V was cut by 2 bases and J by 4 bases, with 10 bases left in between. The CDR3 sequence: CSARKGKADTQYF. CDR3 bases: TGCAGTGCTAGAAAAGGGAAGGCAGATACGCAGTATTTT.

V gene TRBV6-2 or TRBV6-3 combines with J gene TRBJ1-6; a possible D gene is TRBD1 (5 bases). The CDR3 loop spans 14 amino acids. V shed 6 bases and J shed 7 bases, with 13 bases lying between them. Germline V lookup: CDR1 MNHEY, CDR2 SVGEGT. CDR3 protein: CASRLRGTNSPLHF. CDR3 nucleotides: TGTGCCAGCAGACTCCGGGGCACGAATTCACCCCTCCACTTT.

The chain has TRBV11-2 and TRBJ2-7; TRBD1 matches 8 bases. CDR1 and CDR2 (germline): SGHAT, FQNNGV. The CDR3 contains 15 residues. V shed 7 bases and J 5 bases; nucleotides not matched to a gene: 13. The CDR3 DNA is TGTGCCAGCACCGGACAGGGATCCCAATCCCACGAGCAGTACTTC. It codes for CASTGQGSQSHEQYF.

The genes are TRBV3-1 and TRBJ2-7; perhaps D is TRBD1 or TRBD2 (6 bases each). Germline assignment: CDR1 LGHDT and CDR2 YNNKEL (reference sequence). The length of the CDR3 is 16 residues. V was shortened by 0 bases and J by 6 bases, with 18 bases between the two germline ends. CDR3 DNA: TGTGCCAGCAGCCAAGAGATGGGACTCCGAGGGGGCGAGCAGTACTTC. Its translation: CASSQEMGLRGGEQYF.

The rearrangement uses TRBV5-1 and TRBJ2-1, with 7 nucleotides matching TRBD2. The CDR3 extends over 14 amino acids. Losses at the gene ends were 0 bases for V and 5 bases for J; bases not matched to a gene: 2. CDR1 is SGHRS, CDR2 YFSETQ, per germline. CDR3 sequence: CASSLVLADNEQFF. Written as DNA, the CDR3 is TGCGCCAGCAGCTTGGTCCTAGCGGACAATGAGCAGTTCTTC.

This chain connects TRBV4-2 to TRBJ1-2; 11 bases match TRBD1. The CDR3 consists of 15 residues. CDR1 is LGHNA, CDR2 YNFKEQ, per germline. Trimming took 0 bases from V and 9 from J; bases not matched to a gene: 6. The CDR3 reads CASSQDGGTGGRYTF. The CDR3 nucleotides read TGTGCCAGCAGCCAAGATGGGGGGACAGGGGGTCGCTACACCTTC.